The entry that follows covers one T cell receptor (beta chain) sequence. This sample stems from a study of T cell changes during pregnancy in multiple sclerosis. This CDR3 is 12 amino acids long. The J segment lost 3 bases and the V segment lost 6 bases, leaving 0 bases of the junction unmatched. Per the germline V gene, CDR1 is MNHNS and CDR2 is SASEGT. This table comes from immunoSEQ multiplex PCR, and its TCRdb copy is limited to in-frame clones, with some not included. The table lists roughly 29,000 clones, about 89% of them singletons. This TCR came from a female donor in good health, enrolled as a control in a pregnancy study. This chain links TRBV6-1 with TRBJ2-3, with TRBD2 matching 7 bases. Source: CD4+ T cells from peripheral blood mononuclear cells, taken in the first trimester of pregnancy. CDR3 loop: CASSGGTDTQYF. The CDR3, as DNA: TGTGCCAGCAGCGGGGGGACAGATACGCAGTATTTT.